This T cell receptor beta chain was sequenced during a study of control samples from healthy donors and cancer patients. Profiling relied on immunoSEQ multiplex PCR, and the TCRdb table lists in-frame clones only, not all of them. This table has over 100,000 clones, approximately 89% appearing once. Looked up from germline, CDR1 is MNHNS and CDR2 is SASEGT. Trimming cost V 3 bases and J 2 bases; bases outside gene matches: 0. This CDR3 contains 13 residues. The specimen was blood. The chain has TRBV6-1 and TRBJ1-2; 7 bases are a match to TRBD1. The clonotype comes from a man aged 40-49 years in good health. The CDR3 loop reads CASSETGNYGYTF. The CDR3 DNA sequence: TGTGCCAGCAGTGAGACAGGGAACTATGGCTACACCTTC.